The 29 T cell receptor beta chains below come from one sample, sequenced in a study of T cell repertoires in cytomegalovirus infection (dated by TCRdb to the late 2010s). Sequencing was performed on an Illumina HiSeq 1500. The public sequencing data were trimmed at Q25 with fastp and processed into clonotypes with MiXCR by TCRdb, which kept only in-frame beta chains. Rows are combined by CDR3 protein, so each entry shows the most common genes and DNA. This sample comprises nearly 650,000 distinct CDR3 sequences, roughly 26% of them detected only once. The ten biggest clones cover 7.5% to 9% of the sample. Sequencing input: CD8+ T cells from PBMCs. Receptors originate from a human donor in good health (CMV status not recorded). Some clones in this sample may be carry-over from other donors' samples.

For this clonotype: Here the CDR3 omits its conserved ending phenylalanine or tryptophan, so a read error is the likely source. The CDR3 region has the DNA TGTGCCAGCAGTCTCGAGAACACTGAAGCTTTCCTT. Translation: CASSLENTEAFL. The V call is TRBV12-3 or TRBV12-4, the J call TRBJ1-1; D gene unclear. Trimming cost V 5 bases and J 1 base, with 5 bases left between them. This CDR3 contains 12 residues.

On this clonotype: The CDR3 ends on some other residue instead of the conserved phenylalanine or tryptophan, so this is likely a read error. The rearrangement joins TRBV9 to TRBJ1-5; D is unresolved. The CDR3 loop spans 15 amino acids. The germline V and J ends were trimmed by 0 bases and 2 bases, with 9 bases remaining between them. From germline, CDR1 is SGDLS and CDR2 YYNGEE. The CDR3 sequence is CASSVARDGNQPQHC. The CDR3 coding sequence is TGTGCCAGCAGCGTAGCTAGGGATGGCAATCAGCCCCAGCATTGT.

The V gene is TRBV5-1, the J gene TRBJ2-3; possibly TRBD1 or TRBD2 for D (5 bases each). The CDR3 runs 16 residues. CDR1 and CDR2 (germline): SGHRS, YFSETQ. Trimming left V 3 bases short and J 0 bases short, with 14 bases between. The DNA of the CDR3 is TGCGCCAGCAGCTCCACCGGGACCGCCAGCACAGATACGCAGTATTTT. This codes for CASSSTGTASTDTQYF. Full variable domain (remainder filled in from reference TRBV5-1 and TRBJ2-3): KAGVTQTPRYLIKTRGQQVTLSCSPISGHRSVSWYQQTPGQGLQFLFEYFSETQRNKGNFPGRFSGRQFSNSRSEMNVSTLELGDSALYLCASSSTGTASTDTQYFGPGTRLTVL.

In regard to this clonotype: Possible read error: a much larger clone is one base away. The chain joins TRBV7-2 to TRBJ2-3, with D perhaps TRBD1 or TRBD2 (5 bases each). Trimming left V 7 bases short and J 1 base short, with 30 bases between. Germline V gives CDR1 SGHTA, CDR2 FQGNSA. The CDR3 runs to 20 residues. CDR3 nucleotide sequence: TGTGCCAGCAACCAAGCGGCATCCTTCAGGGATAGAGATGGCACAGATACGCAGTATTTT. Its translation: CASNQAASFRDRDGTDTQYF.

There are many counts of this clonotype. The V gene is TRBV5-5, the J gene TRBJ1-1; 9 bases line up with TRBD1. The germline V gene encodes CDR1 SGHKS and CDR2 YYEKEE (reference sequence). This CDR3 contains 15 residues. J gave up 5 bases and V 3 bases, and 8 bases lay outside the gene matches. The CDR3 DNA reads as TGTGCCAGCAGCTCACAGGGGGCTTCCCGAACTGAAGCTTTCTTT. The encoded protein is CASSSQGASRTEAFF. Combining the CDR3 with reference TRBV5-5 and TRBJ1-1 gives the whole variable domain DAGVTQSPTHLIKTRGQQVTLRCSPISGHKSVSWYQQVLGQGPQFIFQYYEKEERGRGNFPDRFSARQFPNYSSELNVNALLLGDSALYLCASSSQGASRTEAFFGQGTRLTVV.

There are a few counts of this clonotype. The rearrangement links TRBV2 to TRBJ2-1; TRBD1 is a possible D gene (5 bases). V lost 7 bases and J 5 bases, leaving 21 bases between the germline ends. In germline, CDR1 is SNHLY, CDR2 FYNNEI. The CDR3 length is 16 residues. The CDR3 loop reads CASNLRRQTRNNEQFF. The CDR3 coding sequence is TGTGCCAGCAACCTAAGAAGACAGACAAGAAACAATGAGCAGTTCTTC. The entire variable domain, with the rest obtained from reference TRBV2 and TRBJ2-1, is as follows: EPEVTQTPSHQVTQMGQEVILRCVPISNHLYFYWYRQILGQKVEFLVSFYNNEISEKSEIFDDQFSVERPDGSNFTLKIRSTKLEDSAMYFCASNLRRQTRNNEQFFGPGTRLTVL.

The genes are TRBV12-3 or TRBV12-4 and TRBJ2-7; TRBD1 agrees at 8 bases. This CDR3 comprises 15 residues. After removal of 4 bases from V and 3 bases from J, the junction contained 8 bases not matched to a gene. This CDR3 is CASSSGTGALYEQYF. DNA for the CDR3: TGTGCCAGCAGTTCCGGGACAGGAGCCCTCTACGAGCAGTACTTC.

As to this clonotype: This may be a read error: a much more frequent sequence differs by one nucleotide. This chain connects TRBV7-2 to TRBJ2-2, with D perhaps TRBD2 (7 bases). Germline assignment: CDR1 SGHTA and CDR2 FQGNSA. The V end was cut by 5 bases, the J end by 3 bases, with 16 bases between. CDR3 size: 16 residues. The CDR3 spells CASSEPGGRHTGELFF. The CDR3 coding sequence is TGTGCCAGCAGCGAGCCCGGGGGGCGACACACCGGGGAGCTGTTTTTT. Full variable domain (missing parts from reference TRBV7-2 and TRBJ2-2): GAGVSQSPSNKVTEKGKDVELRCDPISGHTALYWYRQSLGQGLEFLIYFQGNSAPDKSGLPSDRFSAERTGGSVSTLTIQRTQQEDSAVYLCASSEPGGRHTGELFFGEGSRLTVL.

In this sample, this clonotype turned up a few times. V gene TRBV6-5 combines with J gene TRBJ2-2, with D possibly being TRBD1 (7 bases). The CDR3 extends over 17 amino acids. CDR1 and CDR2 (germline): MNHEY, SVGAGI. V was clipped by 0 bases and J by 4 bases, with 15 bases between them. The CDR3 loop reads CASSYSGAGGSTGELFF. The DNA of the CDR3 is TGTGCCAGCAGTTACTCGGGGGCAGGGGGGAGCACCGGGGAGCTGTTTTTT.

The chain has TRBV14 and TRBJ2-4; 7 bases map to TRBD1. CDR3 length: 15 residues. Germline V gene sequence: CDR1 SGHDN, CDR2 FVKESK. Trimming cost V 0 bases and J 4 bases; bases outside gene matches: 3. The CDR3 DNA reads TGTGCCAGCAGCCAAGACAGCAGGGGGAAAAACATTCAGTACTTC. This encodes CASSQDSRGKNIQYF.

This clonotype occurred a few times. The gene calls are TRBV27 and TRBJ2-3, with a possible D match to TRBD1 (6 bases). Germline V gene lookup returns CDR1 MNHEY and CDR2 SMNVEV (reference sequence). V lost 6 bases, J lost 6 bases, and 10 bases lay in between. The CDR3 covers 12 residues. CDR3 nucleotides: TGTGCCAGCAGAACAGGGCAGGATACGCAGTATTTT. This gives the protein CASRTGQDTQYF.

V is TRBV2 and J is TRBJ2-2, with D tentatively TRBD1 (6 bases). Germline lookup yields CDR1 SNHLY and CDR2 FYNNEI. Trimming removed 8 bases from V and 3 bases from J, with 13 bases in between. The CDR3 length is 14 residues. CDR3 protein: CASLRGIDTGELFF. In DNA, the CDR3 is TGTGCCAGCTTGAGGGGGATAGACACCGGGGAGCTGTTTTTT.

This clonotype came up many times. The V gene is TRBV7-2, the J gene TRBJ2-2; D unresolved. The germline CDR1 and CDR2 sequences are SGHTA and FQGNSA. The V end lost 6 bases, the J end lost 2 bases, and 19 bases lay between the germline ends. The CDR3 is made up of 17 amino acids. CDR3 in amino acids: CASSPQRTQINTGELFF. In nucleotides, the CDR3 is TGTGCCAGCAGTCCACAACGTACACAGATAAACACCGGGGAGCTGTTTTTT.

V usage is TRBV10-3 and J usage is TRBJ2-7, with D unresolved. The CDR3 has 13 residues. Germline V gene sequence: CDR1 ENHRY, CDR2 SYGVKD. Trimming stripped 6 bases from V and 3 bases from J, with 12 bases between. The CDR3 DNA follows: TGTGCCATCAGGACACTGCTGGACTACGAGCAGTACTTC. Protein: CAIRTLLDYEQYF.

This clonotype was counted many times. J is TRBJ1-5 and V is TRBV7-2; 10 positions agree with TRBD1. This CDR3 is 16 amino acids long. CDR1 and CDR2 (germline): SGHTA, FQGNSA. The J segment lost 2 bases and the V segment lost 5 bases, leaving 6 bases of the junction unmatched. CDR3 residues: CASSPDRGRGNQPQHF. The CDR3, as DNA: TGTGCCAGCAGCCCCGACAGGGGGCGCGGCAATCAGCCCCAGCATTTT. The full variable domain, rest sourced from reference TRBV7-2 and TRBJ1-5, is GAGVSQSPSNKVTEKGKDVELRCDPISGHTALYWYRQSLGQGLEFLIYFQGNSAPDKSGLPSDRFSAERTGGSVSTLTIQRTQQEDSAVYLCASSPDRGRGNQPQHFGDGTRLSIL.

This clonotype was recorded at least ten times. The genes are TRBV19 and TRBJ1-1; D is unclear. Germline V gene sequence: CDR1 LNHDA, CDR2 SQIVND (reference sequence). Trimming stripped 7 bases from V and 0 bases from J, with 9 bases between. The CDR3 is made up of 13 amino acids. The CDR3 reads CASTDGVNTEAFF. Here the CDR3 DNA reads TGTGCCAGTACGGACGGAGTGAACACTGAAGCTTTCTTT.

V usage is TRBV7-9 and J usage is TRBJ1-2; D not resolved. The CDR3 is 15 amino acids. V was shortened by 5 bases and J by 4 bases, with 17 bases between the two germline ends. Germline V gene sequence: CDR1 SEHNR, CDR2 FQNEAQ (reference sequence). CDR3 sequence: CASSPPLRQPYGYTF. Here the CDR3 DNA reads TGTGCCAGCAGCCCTCCCCTTCGGCAGCCCTATGGCTACACCTTC.

This chain links TRBV14 with TRBJ1-4, with D hard to call. Germline V gene data show CDR1 as SGHDN and CDR2 as FVKESK. V dropped 2 bases and J dropped 0 bases, with 10 bases sitting between them. This CDR3 has 16 residues. This chain's CDR3 is CASSQPDGSTNEKLFF. CDR3 in DNA: TGTGCCAGCAGCCAACCCGACGGCTCAACTAATGAAAAACTGTTTTTT.

This clonotype appeared a few times. The rearrangement links TRBV6-5 to TRBJ1-1; D not resolved. The ends were cut back, 1 base at V and 1 base at J, with 7 bases in the middle. Germline V gene lookup returns CDR1 MNHEY and CDR2 SVGAGI. The CDR3 length is 14 residues. The CDR3 loop reads CASSYYEANTEAFF. CDR3 bases: TGTGCCAGCAGTTACTACGAAGCGAACACTGAAGCTTTCTTT.

V usage is TRBV5-1 and J usage is TRBJ1-1; 9 bases match TRBD1. Trimming cost V 3 bases and J 2 bases; bases outside gene matches: 8. The CDR3 sequence is 16 residues long. CDR1 and CDR2 from the germline V gene are SGHRS and YFSETQ. The CDR3 region is CASSWGTGGRNTEAFF. The CDR3 DNA reads as TGCGCCAGCAGCTGGGGAACAGGGGGCCGAAACACTGAAGCTTTCTTT.

The V and J genes are TRBV11-2 and TRBJ2-5, with 8 nucleotides matching TRBD1. Germline CDR1 reads SGHAT; CDR2 reads FQNNGV. Unmatched junction bases numbered 5, after V lost 5 bases and J lost 0 bases. The CDR3 consists of 15 residues. CDR3: CASSPRGPYQETQYF. DNA for the CDR3: TGTGCCAGCAGCCCCAGGGGGCCGTACCAAGAGACCCAGTACTTC.

This clonotype was counted ten times or more. V and J are TRBV7-2 and TRBJ2-1; 10 nucleotides line up with TRBD2. Germline V gives CDR1 SGHTA, CDR2 FQGNSA. This CDR3 region has 20 residues. The V gene end was trimmed by 0 bases and the J gene end by 1 base; junction bases not matched to a gene: 12. Written as DNA, the CDR3 is TGTGCCAGCAGCTTAGCGTCGGCCAGCGGGGGGGCTTTTTCCTACAATGAGCAGTTCTTC. Translated: CASSLASASGGAFSYNEQFF.

This clonotype was seen a few times. The chain couples TRBV12-5 to TRBJ2-2, with 12 positions matching TRBD1. V lost 7 bases, J lost 7 bases, and 7 bases stayed unmatched. The CDR3 spans 15 residues. Germline CDR1 reads LGHNT; CDR2 reads FRNRAP. CDR3 loop: CASASGTGGHGELFF. CDR3 DNA: TGTGCTAGTGCCTCCGGGACAGGGGGCCACGGGGAGCTGTTTTTT. Drawing the rest from reference TRBV12-5 and TRBJ2-2, the complete variable domain is DARVTQTPRHKVTEMGQEVTMRCQPILGHNTVFWYRQTMMQGLELLAYFRNRAPLDDSGMPKDRFSAEMPDATLATLKIQPSEPRDSAVYFCASASGTGGHGELFFGEGSRLTVL.

This clonotype was seen repeatedly, ten times or more. The CDR3 DNA follows: TGTGCCAGCAGCCTAATGTTAAACACCGGGGAGCTGTTTTTT. Amino acid sequence: CASSLMLNTGELFF. The chain joins TRBV7-9 to TRBJ2-2; D call uncertain. Trimming stripped 5 bases from V and 2 bases from J, with 9 bases between. This CDR3 region has 14 residues. Germline CDR1 reads SEHNR; CDR2 reads FQNEAQ (reference sequence).

This clonotype showed up many times. The CDR3 bases are TGTGCCATCAGTGAGTCCGTCTCTCCCGGACAGGGGGCTTCTAATGAAAAACTGTTTTTT. This sequence encodes CAISESVSPGQGASNEKLFF. The rearrangement joins TRBV10-3 to TRBJ1-4; 11 nucleotides agree with TRBD1. V gave up 0 bases and J gave up 3 bases; unmatched junction bases: 12. This CDR3 is built from 20 residues. The germline V gene has CDR1 ENHRY and CDR2 SYGVKD.

V and J are TRBV5-6 and TRBJ1-1, with 8 positions matching TRBD1. V was pared by 1 base and J by 7 bases, with 9 bases of the junction left unmatched. Germline CDR1 reads SGHDT; CDR2 reads YYEEEE. The CDR3 is 15 residues long. DNA of the CDR3: TGTGCCAGCAGCTTGTGGACAGGGCTATCTGATGAAGCTTTCTTT. It encodes CASSLWTGLSDEAFF.

The rearrangement links TRBV6-1 to TRBJ2-2; 7 bases line up with TRBD2. From germline, CDR1 is MNHNS and CDR2 SASEGT. CDR3 size: 16 residues. With V trimmed by 2 bases and J by 0 bases, 3 bases remained unmatched. The CDR3 loop reads CASSEWGTTNTGELFF. The CDR3 DNA reads TGTGCCAGCAGTGAATGGGGGACTACGAACACCGGGGAGCTGTTTTTT.

This clonotype came up many times. The chain uses TRBV7-9 and TRBJ2-7; perhaps D is TRBD1 or TRBD2 (5 bases each). Trimming cost V 5 bases and J 7 bases, with 15 bases left between them. Per the germline V gene, CDR1 is SEHNR and CDR2 is FQNEAQ (reference sequence). The CDR3 has 13 amino acids. CDR3 nucleotide sequence: TGTGCCAGCAGCGTCGGGACCCAAGGAGAGCAGTACTTC. It translates to CASSVGTQGEQYF.

V is TRBV9 and J is TRBJ2-1; D ambiguous. Per the germline V gene, CDR1 is SGDLS and CDR2 is YYNGEE. This CDR3 has 15 amino acids. V was shortened by 4 bases and J by 4 bases, with 15 bases between the two germline ends. The CDR3 spells CASSLDGSEYNEQFF. Written as DNA, the CDR3 is TGTGCCAGCAGCCTCGATGGAAGTGAATACAATGAGCAGTTCTTC.